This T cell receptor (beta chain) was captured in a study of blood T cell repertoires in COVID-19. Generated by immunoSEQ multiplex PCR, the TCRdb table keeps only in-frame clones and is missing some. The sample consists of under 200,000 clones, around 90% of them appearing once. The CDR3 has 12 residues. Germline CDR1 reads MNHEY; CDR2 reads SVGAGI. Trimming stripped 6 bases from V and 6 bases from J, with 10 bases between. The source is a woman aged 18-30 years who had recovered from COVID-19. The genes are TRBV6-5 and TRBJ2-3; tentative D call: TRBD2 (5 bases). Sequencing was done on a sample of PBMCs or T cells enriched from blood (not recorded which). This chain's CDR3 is CASSPGDDTQYF. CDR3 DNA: TGTGCCAGCAGCCCCGGGGATGATACGCAGTATTTT.